Shown below are 6 T cell receptor beta chains from a single sample sequenced in a study of cytomegalovirus exposure and HLA in healthy donors. The method was immunoSEQ multiplex PCR; TCRdb's version includes in-frame clones alone and lacks a portion of them. The profile shows tens of thousands of clones, 85% to 95% of them singletons. The sequencing sample was made of PBMCs. These receptors were taken from a woman under 30 in good health and CMV-seronegative.

V usage is TRBV29-1 and J usage is TRBJ2-3; TRBD2 agrees at 8 bases. V was pared by 6 bases and J by 0 bases, with 11 bases of the junction left unmatched. Germline values: CDR1 SQVTM, CDR2 ANQGSEA. This CDR3 region has 16 residues. CDR3 protein: CSVYAGTSASTDTQYF. CDR3 in DNA: TGCAGCGTCTACGCGGGGACTAGTGCTAGCACAGATACGCAGTATTTT.

V and J are TRBV18 and TRBJ2-2; D perhaps matches TRBD2 (5 bases). Looked up from germline, CDR1 is KGHSH and CDR2 is LQKENI. V gave up 3 bases and J gave up 1 base, with 12 bases separating them. This CDR3 contains 16 residues. Here the CDR3 DNA reads TGTGCCAGCTCACCGACGACCGGGGAGAACACCGGGGAGCTGTTTTTT. It yields the protein CASSPTTGENTGELFF.

The V gene is TRBV2, the J gene TRBJ1-1; D remains ambiguous. CDR1 and CDR2 (germline): SNHLY, FYNNEI. This CDR3 is 11 amino acids long. The germline V and J ends were trimmed by 1 base and 8 bases, with 5 bases remaining between them. CDR3 sequence reads: CASSEVAEAFF. The CDR3 nucleotides read TGTGCCAGCAGTGAAGTGGCAGAAGCTTTCTTT.

The chain is built from TRBV9 and TRBJ2-3, with D possibly TRBD2 on 6 matching bases. CDR3 size: 13 residues. Germline-derived CDR1 and CDR2 are SGDLS and YYNGEE. Deletions cut 2 bases from V and 2 bases from J, with 6 bases between. The CDR3, as DNA: TGTGCCAGCAGCGTGGACTACACAGATACGCAGTATTTT. This sequence encodes CASSVDYTDTQYF.

The rearrangement joins TRBV6-1 to TRBJ2-3; 9 bases are a match to TRBD2. Germline V gene lookup returns CDR1 MNHNS and CDR2 SASEGT. This CDR3 has 17 residues. With 2 bases clipped from V and 0 bases from J, the junction kept 6 bases outside the gene matches. The CDR3 sequence: CASSESTSGPSTDTQYF. The CDR3 DNA is TGTGCCAGCAGTGAATCAACTAGCGGGCCTAGCACAGATACGCAGTATTTT.

The rearrangement joins TRBV18 to TRBJ2-7; 7 bases are a match to TRBD2. V lost 2 bases and J lost 2; bases outside the gene matches: 9. Germline loops: CDR1 KGHSH, CDR2 LQKENI. The CDR3 loop spans 16 amino acids. The CDR3 region is CASSPDKAGKTYEQYF. The CDR3 DNA reads TGTGCCAGCTCACCAGATAAAGCGGGGAAGACCTACGAGCAGTACTTC.